This TCR beta chain is drawn from a study of CXCR3-negative and CXCR3-positive naive CD8 T cells (dated by TCRdb to the late 2010s). About the study as a whole: In total, some 140 million TRB reads were obtained, corresponding to roughly 1.5 +/- 0.3 million reads per library. Diversity and physicochemical repertoire analyses covered some ten donors pooled from two independent experiments. For the TRBV-TRBJ cluster analysis, the naive subsets came from 5 donors, while the memory cells came from 3 donors.

CDR1 and CDR2 are drawn from the germline V gene (reference sequence): DFQATT, SNEGSKA. From the cysteine up to the phenylalanine, the CDR3 has a length of 17 residues. The nucleotide record is missing. Study-level results and caveats: Freshly isolated PBMCs were used for most assays because CXCR3 expression went down partially after cryopreservation. Compared with CXCR3-negative naive cells, CXCR3-positive naive cells had TRB CDR3s with higher hydrophobicity (lower Kidera factor 4), lower energy, and higher strength and volume indices. Surface CD5, linked to self-reactivity in mice, was comparable between naive subsets; TCR interaction strength was therefore also inferred from TRB CDR3 physicochemical properties. Similar TRBV-TRBJ usage was shown by naive CXCR3-negative and CXCR3-positive cells from the same donor, whereas distinct patterns were shown by memory cells. Both naive subsets had comparably high repertoire diversity, while memory CD8+ T cells had much lower repertoire diversity.

Sequencing instrument: NextSeq 550. The Human TCR Profiling Kit (MiLaboratory) was used to prepare UMI-labeled 5' RACE TRB cDNA libraries. The full amount of extracted RNA was used for cDNA synthesis, and the full amount of resulting cDNA was used for PCR amplification. The libraries were made side by side, with each library going through the same number of PCR cycles. For the original study's pipeline: With a minimum of two reads required per UMI, MIGEC and MiXCR pulled out about 53,000 +/- 10,000 unique UMI-labeled TRB cDNA molecules from each library. An average of roughly 40,000 +/- 10,000 functional in-frame TRB CDR3 nucleotide clonotypes without stop codons was found per library. After downsampling to 5000 UMI-labeled TRB molecules per sample, diversity metrics such as normalized Shannon-Wiener and Chao1 were calculated in VDJtools. Clonotype-size-weighted physicochemical properties of the central five CDR3 residues (interaction energy, strength, volume and Kidera factor 4) were computed in VDJtools. Based on TCRdb reprocessing of the reads, there is one entry per CDR3 protein sequence, and DNA is missing. These V and J calls are TCRdb output, not the study's own analysis. The table for this sample shows roughly 110,000 distinct CDR3 sequences. The leading ten clones occupy 0.35% to 0.4% of the sample.

Each CD8+ T cell subset was flow-sorted in triplicate, with 250,000 to 350,000 cells per subset placed directly into RLT lysis buffer. Naive CD8+ T cells were defined stringently as CD45RO-CCR7+CD27+CD95- to exclude memory contaminants. Peripheral blood mononuclear cells were isolated from buffy coats using standard density gradient centrifugation. Naive CXCR3-negative and CXCR3-positive CD8+ T cells were flow-sorted on a FACSAria III. Total RNA was extracted from sorted cells using an RNeasy Mini Kit. Comment on this clonotype: Its antigen is still unknown.

The receptor chain draws on TRBV20-1 and TRBJ2-5; TCRdb proposes TRBD2, but this gene call is untestable without DNA. The source material was naive CXCR3+ CD8+ T cells from blood. The sample's cell subset or site label is to be understood as: CD45RO-CCR7+CD27+CD95- naive CD8+ T cells expressing CXCR3 (TNR3+). This TCR was recovered from a human donor in good health. Some clones in this sample may be carry-over from other donors' samples. The CDR3 protein is CSARDLASGRWKETQYF.